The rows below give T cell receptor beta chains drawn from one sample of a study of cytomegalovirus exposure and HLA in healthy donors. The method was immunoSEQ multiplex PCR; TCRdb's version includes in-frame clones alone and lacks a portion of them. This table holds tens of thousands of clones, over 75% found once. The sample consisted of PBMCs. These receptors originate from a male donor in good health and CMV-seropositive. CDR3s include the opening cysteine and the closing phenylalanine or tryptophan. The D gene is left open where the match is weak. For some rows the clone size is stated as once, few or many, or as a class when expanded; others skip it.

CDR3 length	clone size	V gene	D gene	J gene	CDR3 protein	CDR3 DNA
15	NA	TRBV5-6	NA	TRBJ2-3	CASSSRWTVTDTQYF	TGTGCCAGCAGCTCTAGATGGACAGTCACAGATACGCAGTATTTT
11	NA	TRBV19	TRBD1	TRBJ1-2	CASTTGYGYTF	TGTGCCAGTACGACAGGGTATGGCTACACCTTC
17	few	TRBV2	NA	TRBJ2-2	CASSRDSDGANTGELFF	TGTGCCAGCAGCCGGGATTCGGACGGGGCGAACACCGGGGAGCTGTTTTTT
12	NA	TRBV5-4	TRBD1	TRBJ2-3	CASGTGRDTQYF	TGTGCCAGCGGGACAGGGCGAGATACGCAGTATTTT
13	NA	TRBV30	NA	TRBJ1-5	CAWRKGSNQPQHF	TGTGCCTGGAGGAAGGGGAGCAATCAGCCCCAGCATTTT
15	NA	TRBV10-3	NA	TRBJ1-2	CAISEEVGDRYGYTF	TGTGCCATCAGTGAGGAGGTAGGAGATCGCTATGGCTACACCTTC
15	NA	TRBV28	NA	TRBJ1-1	CASSFSGTHNTEAFF	TGTGCCAGCAGTTTCAGCGGGACACACAACACTGAAGCTTTCTTT
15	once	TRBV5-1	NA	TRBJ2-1	CASSLATSSYNEQFF	TGCGCCAGCAGCTTGGCCACAAGCTCCTACAATGAGCAGTTCTTC
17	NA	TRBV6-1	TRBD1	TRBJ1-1	CASSASGQGAWNTEAFF	TGTGCCAGCAGTGCTTCCGGACAGGGGGCATGGAACACTGAAGCTTTCTTT
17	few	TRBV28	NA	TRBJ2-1	CASSLFRGGGSYNEQFF	TGTGCCAGCAGTTTATTTAGGGGCGGTGGTTCCTACAATGAGCAGTTCTTC
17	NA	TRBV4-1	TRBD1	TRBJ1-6	CASSQGGTGGWNSPLHF	TGCGCCAGCAGCCAAGGAGGGACAGGGGGCTGGAATTCACCCCTCCACTTT
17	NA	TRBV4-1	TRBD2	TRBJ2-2	CASSEGPGTSAPGELFF	TGCGCCAGCAGCGAAGGACCCGGGACTAGCGCCCCCGGGGAGCTGTTTTTT
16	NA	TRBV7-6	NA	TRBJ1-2	CASSLTGAGADYGYTF	TGTGCCAGCAGCTTAACTGGGGCAGGGGCCGATTATGGCTACACCTTC
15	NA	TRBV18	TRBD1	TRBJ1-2	CASSSRGTGGYGYTF	TGTGCCAGCTCATCACGCGGGACAGGAGGCTATGGCTACACCTTC
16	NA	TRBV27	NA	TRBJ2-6	CASSDLLTSGANVLTF	TGTGCCAGCAGCGACTTATTAACCTCTGGGGCCAACGTCCTGACTTTC
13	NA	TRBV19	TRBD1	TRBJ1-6	CASKDRGSSPLHF	TGTGCCAGCAAGGACAGGGGGTCTTCACCCCTCCACTTT
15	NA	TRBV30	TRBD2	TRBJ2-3	CAWGSGGPRTDTQYF	TGTGCCTGGGGAAGCGGGGGACCTCGCACAGATACGCAGTATTTT
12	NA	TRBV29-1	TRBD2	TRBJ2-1	CSSRTSNNEQFF	TGCAGCTCTCGGACTAGTAACAATGAGCAGTTCTTC
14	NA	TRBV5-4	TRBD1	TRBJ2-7	CASSPGQGAYEQYF	TGTGCCAGCAGCCCCGGACAGGGTGCCTACGAGCAGTACTTC
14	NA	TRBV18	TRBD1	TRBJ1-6	CASSPTGERSPLHF	TGTGCCAGCTCACCAACAGGGGAGAGGTCACCCCTCCACTTT
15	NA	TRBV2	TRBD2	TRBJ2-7	CASSAGTSIGYEQYF	TGTGCCAGCAGCGCCGGGACTAGCATTGGCTACGAGCAGTACTTC
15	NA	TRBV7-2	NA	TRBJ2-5	CASSLVWTSEETQYF	TGTGCCAGCAGCTTAGTATGGACAAGTGAAGAGACCCAGTACTTC
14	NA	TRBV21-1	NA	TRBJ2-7	CASSRRQGGHEQYF	TGTGCCAGCAGCAGACGGCAGGGCGGTCACGAGCAGTACTTC
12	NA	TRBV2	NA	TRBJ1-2	CASRPEGYGYTF	TGTGCCAGCAGGCCGGAGGGGTATGGCTACACCTTC
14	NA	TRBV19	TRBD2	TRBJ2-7	CASKTSGGSYEQYF	TGTGCCAGTAAAACTAGCGGGGGTTCCTACGAGCAGTACTTC
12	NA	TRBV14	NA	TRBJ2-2	CASSLTVGELFF	TGTGCCAGCAGCCTGACAGTCGGGGAGCTGTTTTTT
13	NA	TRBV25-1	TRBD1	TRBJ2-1	CASRGTGGNEQFF	TGTGCCAGCAGAGGGACAGGGGGCAATGAGCAGTTCTTC
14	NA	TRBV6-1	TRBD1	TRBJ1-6	CASGDRGWNSPLHF	TGTGCCAGCGGCGACAGGGGTTGGAATTCACCCCTCCACTTT
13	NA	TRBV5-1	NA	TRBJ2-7	CASSLLDSYEQYF	TGCGCCAGCAGCTTGTTAGATAGCTACGAGCAGTACTTC
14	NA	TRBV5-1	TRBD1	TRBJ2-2	CASSFRQGGGELFF	TGCGCCAGCAGCTTCCGACAGGGGGGCGGGGAGCTGTTTTTT
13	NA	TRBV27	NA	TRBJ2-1	CASSSGSLDEQFF	TGTGCCAGCAGTTCTGGCTCTTTGGATGAGCAGTTCTTC
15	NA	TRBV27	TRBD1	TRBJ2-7	CASSSWTGPSYEQYF	TGTGCCAGCAGTTCCTGGACAGGACCCTCCTACGAGCAGTACTTC
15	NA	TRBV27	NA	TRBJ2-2	CASSLSSRFSGELFF	TGTGCCAGCAGTTTATCGTCGAGGTTTTCGGGGGAGCTGTTTTTT
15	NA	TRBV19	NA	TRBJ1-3	CASTPPWGGGNTIYF	TGTGCCAGTACCCCACCCTGGGGGGGCGGAAACACCATATATTTT
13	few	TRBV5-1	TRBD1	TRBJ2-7	CASRVTGLNEQYF	TGCGCCAGCAGGGTGACAGGGTTGAACGAGCAGTACTTC
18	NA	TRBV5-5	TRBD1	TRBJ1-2	CASSLGARAGQTNYGYTF	TGTGCCAGCAGCTTGGGGGCTAGGGCGGGACAGACGAACTATGGCTACACCTTC
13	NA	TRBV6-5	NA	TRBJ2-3	CASSYSEADTQYF	TGTGCCAGCAGTTACTCAGAGGCGGATACGCAGTATTTT
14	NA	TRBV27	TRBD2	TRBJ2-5	CASASLAGVETQYF	TGTGCCAGCGCCTCACTAGCGGGAGTAGAGACCCAGTACTTC
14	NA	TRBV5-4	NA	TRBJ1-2	CASIGGGRSGGYTF	TGTGCCAGCATCGGGGGGGGGAGGTCAGGTGGCTACACCTTC
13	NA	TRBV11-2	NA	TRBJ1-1	CASSLAGGAEAFF	TGTGCCAGCAGCTTGGCGGGGGGGGCTGAAGCTTTCTTT
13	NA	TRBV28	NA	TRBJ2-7	CASSLWGLYEQYF	TGTGCCAGCAGTTTATGGGGGCTTTACGAGCAGTACTTC